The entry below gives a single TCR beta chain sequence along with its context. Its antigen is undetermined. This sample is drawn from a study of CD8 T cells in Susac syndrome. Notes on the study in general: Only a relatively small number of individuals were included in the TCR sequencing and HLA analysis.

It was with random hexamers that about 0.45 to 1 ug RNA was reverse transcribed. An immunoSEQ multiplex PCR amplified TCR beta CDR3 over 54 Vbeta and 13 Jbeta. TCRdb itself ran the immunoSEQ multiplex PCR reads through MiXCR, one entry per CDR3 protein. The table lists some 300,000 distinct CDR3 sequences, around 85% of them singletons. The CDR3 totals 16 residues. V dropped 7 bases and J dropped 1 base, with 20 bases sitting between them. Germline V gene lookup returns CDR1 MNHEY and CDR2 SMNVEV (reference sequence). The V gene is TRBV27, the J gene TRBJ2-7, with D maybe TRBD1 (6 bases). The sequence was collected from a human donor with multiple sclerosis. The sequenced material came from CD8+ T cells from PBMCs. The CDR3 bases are TGTGCCAGCACCCAAACCCAGGGACACCTTTCCTACGAGCAGTACTTC. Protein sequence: CASTQTQGHLSYEQYF.